Sequencing of this T cell receptor beta chain was carried out in a study of cytomegalovirus exposure and HLA in healthy donors (dated by TCRdb to 2016 to 2017). Background on the whole study: An earlier analysis of roughly 500 of the donors reported approximately 280 Gb of sequence data and 95 million to 130 million unique TCR beta sequences obtained from around 170 million T cells. The later analysis used no new phenotypic data to find candidate immune exposures, relying instead on TCR beta sequences and their occurrence across donors. Every discovery cohort repertoire had been produced on one sequencing platform. Typing coverage varied by locus: roughly 629-640 donors for A, B, C, DRB1 and DQB1; more than 500 for DQA1; around 570 for DPA1; some 470 for DPB1. A later analysis re-examined previously published TCR beta repertoires from roughly 720 donors and added high-resolution HLA genotyping to investigate patterns of TCR occurrence. Besides the first cohort of some 670 subjects, a separate validation cohort made up of about 120 different subjects was used. About 300 gigabases of sequencing data and 78 million or so unique TCR sequences were included in an early release covering around 600 HLA-typed donors. Donor age, sex, ethnicity and CMV serostatus were compiled together with the repertoire data. The T cell repertoires of under 750 subjects were profiled by immunosequencing and related to cytomegalovirus serostatus. The study combined high-throughput TCR immunosequencing, statistical association of individual TCRs with disease status, and machine learning to predict cytomegalovirus infection status. Of the 300 to 500 genotyped donors, more than 75% were placed in the genetic ancestry cluster associated with self-reported Caucasian donors. Roughly 5 DR-DQ haplotypes were handled as single units for association and clustering because linkage in the cohort was strong. On average, roughly 240,000 unique TCR beta nucleotide sequences were sequenced per donor among roughly 430 genotyped donors of the cohort, with 15% to 20% of those sequences being non-productive. The study aimed to test whether cataloging public T cell receptors could reveal signatures of past pathogen exposure. In a later genetic analysis, genome-wide SNP genotypes for about 60% of the 666 donors were used, and that subset was treated as a discovery cohort. Class I and class II HLA loci were covered by the typing at four-digit resolution. To decide whether each TCR beta V gene segment behaved as functional or pseudogenic, an earlier analysis of several hundred of the donors relied on high-throughput TCR beta sequencing. Overall results and qualifications from the work: A later analysis found that most CMV-associated TCR beta chains appeared HLA-restricted, with HLA associations seemingly driven largely by CMV exposure. In a later analysis, 16,951 TCR beta sequences were associated with specific HLA alleles at a false discovery rate of 0.05. A further reported finding was that TCR beta sequences accurately predicted the HLA-A and HLA-B alleles for most subjects in the first cohort. Assigning TCR associations to individual alleles was difficult when HLA alleles, especially DR and DQ, strongly co-occurred. In an earlier analysis of about 600 of the donors, most TCR beta V segments appeared in productive rearrangements about 87% or about 30% of the time, broadly matching IMGT annotations. In a later analysis, several top co-occurrence clusters were reported to appear linked to parvovirus B19, influenza, CMV and Epstein-Barr virus. The authors suggested that the approach could potentially be extended to other disease states and immunological phenotypes. A few of the identified cytomegalovirus-associated TCR beta chains were confirmed in vitro to be specific for cytomegalovirus antigens. Some IMGT-functional V segments, including TRBV6-2 and TRBV6-3, could not be distinguished by the 87-base-pair reads and were therefore excluded. Linkage disequilibrium might explain the correlated functional status among segregating V segments, but an unknown experimental factor could not be excluded. A cluster of highly shared sequence variants was judged likely to represent a technical artifact of the sequencing pipeline. The classifier was reported to diagnose cytomegalovirus status with high specificity and sensitivity in both the original cohort and the validation cohort. In a later analysis, HLA-associated TCR beta chains were found to be more clonally expanded and to have lower generation probabilities than equally common non-associated chains. Presence/absence analyses assumed roughly uniform sequencing depth across donors, an assumption that may not hold. Compared with the approximately 710-donor mean, donors in an Asian-associated ancestry cluster had fewer N-insertions in productive TCRs, according to a later genetic analysis. Only TCR beta chains were sequenced in this cohort, and the absence of alpha or paired-chain data limited detectable features. According to a later analysis, TCR association rates differed among HLA loci, with DRB1 alleles showing the most associated TCRs and HLA-C alleles showing the fewest. V-gene and J-gene trimming of TCR beta chains was associated with a missense DCLRE1C variant in a later genetic analysis, and the association was replicated in an independent cohort. Immune exposure information for the cohort was limited to CMV serostatus. The study listed 150 to 200 TCR beta chains as associated with cytomegalovirus. Because some donors lacked HLA typing at each locus, the association tests relied only on the typed subset. Because counts were too low, under 20 rarely observed V segments, including chromosome 9 orphons, were left out of the earlier analysis of a few hundred of the donors. Across donors, most TCR sequences were observed very rarely, whereas some public TCRs were present in many individuals.

This clone was recorded only once. Its antigen is not yet known. No base qualities exist here, and no much larger clone lies one base off it. The cohort consisted of 600 to 700 healthy bone marrow donors. At the time of sampling, all cohort members were nominally healthy, though unrecorded immune exposures were likely present. The donor was CMV seronegative and was included in the group of several hundred seronegative cohort members. A peripheral blood sample was provided by each donor, and peripheral blood mononuclear cells were used for TCR beta sequencing. Genomic DNA extraction from the blood cell samples was performed with the Qiagen DNeasy Blood Extraction Kit. The germline V gene (reference sequence) yields SEHNR for CDR1 and FQNEAQ for CDR2. From the cysteine up to the phenylalanine, the CDR3 has a length of 16 residues. The sequence is cut down to CDR3 DNA, 48 bases in frame from base 1. The protocol used for the library was the immunoSEQ multiplex PCR assay. For the multiplex PCR, a mixture combining 60 forward primers for TCR Vbeta segments and 13 reverse primers for TCR Jbeta segments was used. Amplification of the CDR3 region of rearranged TCR beta genes was performed with a multiplex PCR assay on genomic DNA. Amplified TCR beta libraries were sequenced as 87-base-pair reads on the Illumina HiSeq System. Regarding the original processing steps: A later analysis tallied 80 million to 95 million unique TCR beta chains across the 640 or so repertoires, and around 9.9 million of those chains were shared by two or more donors. Raw reads were error-corrected and collapsed into unique sequences with a nearest-neighbor algorithm that merged closely related sequences to remove PCR and sequencing errors. CDR3 sequences were aligned to IMGT reference sequences to assign V, D and J gene segments. For a sequence to be retained, a match of at least six nucleotides was required to both a V gene segment and a J gene segment. Rearrangements were classified as productive when the CDR3 lacked stop codons and remained in frame with V and J, and all other rearrangements were classified as non-productive. CDR3 was defined by IMGT convention, running from the second conserved V-encoded cysteine to the conserved J-encoded phenylalanine. The earlier analysis of about 500 of the donors excluded sequences that lacked an unambiguous match to a single V gene segment. In an earlier analysis of approximately 560 of the donors, a V segment was called functional when productive rearrangements were above 56.7%, and segregating when the standard deviation between donors exceeded 5%. A statistical classification framework was developed to diagnose cytomegalovirus status using the catalog of TCR beta chain sequences. In a later analysis, V and J genes were assigned by comparing TCR nucleotide sequences against IMGT/GENE-DB human TR gene sequences. Using the TCRdist pipeline, a later analysis assigned CDR3 sequences along with most-parsimonious VDJ recombination scenarios. In a later analysis, each TCR beta chain was defined by its CDR3 amino acid sequence together with its V-gene family, and reads lacking a unique V-gene family were excluded. To address suspected cross-contamination and a sequencing artifact, a later analysis removed approximately 590 highly shared, low-generation-probability nucleotide sequences. A later analysis calculated a clonal expansion index for each public chain from normalized within-repertoire ranks of inferred template counts. In a later analysis, generation probabilities were computed using a VDJ recombination model fitted to out-of-frame rearrangements, and the results were checked against IGoR. Hypergeometric tests were used in a later analysis to score TCR-TCR, TCR-HLA and TCR-CMV co-occurrence, with a repertoire-size bias correction applied to the TCR pairs. A later analysis estimated false discovery rates by permuting HLA or CMV assignments 20 times. A later analysis grouped co-occurring TCRs with DBSCAN, adding TCRdist sequence similarity when clustering within HLA-allele-positive subsets. For co-occurrence clustering, repertoires with fewer than 30,000 or more than 120,000 public chains were excluded, along with several repertoires with anomalous nucleotide sharing. The clones in this table, taken by TCRdb from immuneACCESS, are in-frame only. Not every clone is retained; where verified, under half of the shortfall comes from an unresolved V gene, and the cause of the rest is unknown. V and J calls and clone size are copied from that table; D and trimming were computed from the DNA. Present in this sample are some 160,000 clones, around 75% of which were seen just once. The ten largest clones take up 1.5% to 2% of the sample.

Material for sequencing was PBMCs. This clonotype originated in a woman aged 40 to 50 in good health and CMV-seronegative. The chain uses TRBV7-9 and TRBJ2-5; TRBD2 is perhaps the D gene, given 7 matching bases. Judging by the DNA end, TRBJ2-7 fits better; the J call may be wrong. At the DNA level, the sequence is TGTGCCAGCAGCGCGTGGGGGGCTAGCGGCACCTACGAGCAGTACTTC. Its translation is CASSAWGASGTYEQYF.